Listed here is a single T cell receptor beta chain. Some clones are missing from TCRdb's copy, which holds only in-frame ones; the method was immunoSEQ multiplex PCR. The top ten hold 1.1% of the sample, which has some 85,000 clones, 90% to 95% seen once. V lost 3 bases to trimming and J lost 6 bases, with 6 bases between them. This CDR3 comprises 11 residues. In germline, CDR1 is SQVTM, CDR2 ANQGSEA. This entry belongs to a study of T cell changes during pregnancy in multiple sclerosis. The sequence came from a female donor with multiple sclerosis, enrolled in a pregnancy study. The chain carries TRBV29-1 and TRBJ2-1; no firm D call. Sequencing used peripheral blood, obtained in the second trimester of pregnancy. The CDR3 loop reads CSVDQRNEQFF. The CDR3 DNA sequence: TGCAGCGTTGATCAGCGCAATGAGCAGTTCTTC.